These 20 T cell receptor beta chains share one sample of origin, sequenced in a study of response to subunit inactivated influenza vaccine. A single record per CDR3 protein comes from TCRdb applying MiXCR to the RT-PCR reads. This table has roughly 760,000 distinct CDR3 sequences, 21% appearing once. Specimen: PBMCs from blood, collected roughly 5 days after vaccination. The receptor source for this set is a man over 45 who received an inactivated influenza vaccine.

The genes are TRBV29-1 and TRBJ2-1, with D unresolved. The CDR3 has 16 amino acids. V lost 1 base and J 2 bases, leaving 15 bases between the germline ends. Germline CDR1 reads SQVTM; CDR2 reads ANQGSEA. This chain's CDR3 is CSVEVSTRGPYNEQFF. The CDR3 DNA sequence: TGCAGCGTTGAAGTCTCGACGAGAGGCCCCTACAATGAGCAGTTCTTC.

This clonotype was seen repeatedly, ten times or more. CDR3 in amino acids: CASSTYSRNEQFF. CDR3 in DNA: TGTGCCAGCAGCACATATTCGAGGAATGAGCAGTTCTTC. The chain couples TRBV3-1 to TRBJ2-1, with D uncertain. V shed 5 bases and J shed 7 bases, with 12 bases lying between them. The CDR3 consists of 13 residues. Germline V gene lookup returns CDR1 LGHDT and CDR2 YNNKEL (reference sequence).

The rearrangement uses TRBV7-2 and TRBJ2-2, with D possibly being TRBD2 (5 bases). CDR3 size: 13 residues. The germline V gene has CDR1 SGHTA and CDR2 FQGNSA. Trimming pared 5 bases from V and 7 bases from J, leaving 11 bases between. The chain's CDR3 is CASSPDYGGELFF. As DNA, the CDR3 is TGTGCCAGCAGCCCAGACTATGGCGGGGAGCTGTTTTTT.

The chain combines TRBV12-3 or TRBV12-4 with TRBJ1-1; D is perhaps TRBD1 (5 bases). V was cut by 6 bases and J by 9 bases, with 11 bases left in between. This CDR3 spans 11 amino acids. The CDR3 coding sequence is TGTGCCAGCAGCATCGGGGCAAAAGCTTTCTTT. Amino acid sequence: CASSIGAKAFF.

Many counts were recorded for this clonotype. The chain is built from TRBV12-3 or TRBV12-4 and TRBJ2-7, with a possible D match to TRBD2 (5 bases). V was pared by 4 bases and J by 3 bases, with 10 bases between. This CDR3 is built from 13 residues. CDR3 nucleotides: TGTGCCAGCAGTTATGCTAGCAGCTACGAGCAGTACTTC. It codes for CASSYASSYEQYF.

The J gene is TRBJ2-7, the V gene TRBV4-2; 7 bases are a match to TRBD2. V shed 3 bases, J shed 2 bases, and the junction held 4 bases outside the gene matches. The germline V gene has CDR1 LGHNA and CDR2 YNFKEQ. The CDR3 sequence is 14 residues long. Here the CDR3 reads CASSHSGSAYEQYF. The DNA of the CDR3 is TGTGCCAGCAGCCATAGCGGGTCCGCCTACGAGCAGTACTTC.

The rearrangement links TRBV29-1 to TRBJ1-1; D might be TRBD1 (5 bases). Trimming removed 4 bases at V and 0 bases at J, with 9 bases between. The CDR3 totals 13 residues. Germline V gives CDR1 SQVTM, CDR2 ANQGSEA. The DNA for the CDR3 is TGCAGCGTTGTACGACAGATGAACACTGAAGCTTTCTTT. Its protein product is CSVVRQMNTEAFF. The whole variable domain, filled in from reference TRBV29-1 and TRBJ1-1, reads SAVISQKPSRDICQRGTSLTIQCQVDSQVTMMFWYRQQPGQSLTLIATANQGSEATYESGFVIDKFPISRPNLTFSTLTVSNMSPEDSSIYLCSVVRQMNTEAFFGQGTRLTVV.

This clonotype was observed a few times. The J gene is TRBJ1-5, the V gene TRBV30, with D maybe TRBD1 (5 bases). CDR1 GTSNPN and CDR2 SVGIG come from the germline V gene (reference sequence). This CDR3 is 13 amino acids long. Trimming pared 0 bases from V and 9 bases from J, leaving 12 bases between. CDR3 DNA sequence: TGTGCCTGGAGTGTAGGGGTCAAATGGCCCCAGCATTTT. Amino acids: CAWSVGVKWPQHF.

Only one count was recorded for this clonotype. The chain joins TRBV4-1 to TRBJ2-7; D may be TRBD1 or TRBD2 (5 bases each). Between the trimmed V and J ends, which lost 4 bases and 2 bases, there was a span of 12 bases. Germline-derived CDR1 and CDR2 are MGHRA and YSYEKL. The CDR3 totals 14 residues. The CDR3 sequence is CASSPRDGPYEQYF. The CDR3 DNA is TGCGCCAGCAGCCCCCGGGACGGTCCCTACGAGCAGTACTTC.

The chain has TRBV7-9 and TRBJ2-3, with D possibly being TRBD2 (5 bases). The germline V and J ends were trimmed by 6 bases and 3 bases, with 16 bases remaining between them. CDR1 and CDR2 (germline): SEHNR, FQNEAQ (reference sequence). The CDR3 totals 15 residues. CDR3: CASRLQLGVTDTQYF. The CDR3 bases are TGTGCCAGCAGATTACAACTCGGGGTAACAGATACGCAGTATTTT.

There are a few counts of this clonotype. The chain uses TRBV18 and TRBJ2-5; D not certain. CDR1 KGHSH and CDR2 LQKENI come from the germline V gene. Trimming removed 0 bases at V and 5 bases at J, with 7 bases between. This CDR3 is built from 13 residues. The CDR3 reads CASSPPVRETQYF. DNA of the CDR3: TGTGCCAGCTCACCACCGGTTCGTGAGACCCAGTACTTC.

The chain carries TRBV6-1 and TRBJ2-2; TRBD1 might be the D (6 bases). Trimming took 6 bases from V and 3 from J, leaving 14 bases between them. This CDR3 has 15 amino acids. Germline assignment: CDR1 MNHNS and CDR2 SASEGT. The CDR3 protein is CASSQQGTDTGELFF. As DNA, the CDR3 is TGTGCCAGCAGCCAACAGGGAACGGACACCGGGGAGCTGTTTTTT.

The chain combines TRBV10-2 with TRBJ1-2; 9 bases are shared with TRBD1. Trimming at V came to 7 bases and at J to 7 bases, leaving 4 bases not matched to a gene. The germline gives CDR1 WSHSY, CDR2 SAAADI. CDR3 length: 12 amino acids. The CDR3 DNA follows: TGCGCCAGCACCGGGACAGGGCTTGGCTACACCTTC. Translated, it gives CASTGTGLGYTF.

The chain couples TRBV12-3 or TRBV12-4 to TRBJ2-7, with TRBD1 matching 7 bases. Trimming cost V 6 bases and J 6 bases; bases outside gene matches: 5. The CDR3 covers 12 residues. In DNA, the CDR3 is TGTGCCAGCAGACAGGGACAGACCGAGCAGTACTTC. It is translated as CASRQGQTEQYF.

The chain carries TRBV7-3 and TRBJ2-2; D may be TRBD1 (5 bases). The ends were cut back, 3 bases at V and 7 bases at J, with 12 bases in the middle. Germline-derived CDR1 and CDR2 are SGHTA and FQGTGA. The CDR3 contains 14 residues. The CDR3 DNA is TGTGCCAGCAGCTTCCAATGGGGCGTCGGGGAGCTGTTTTTT. Its protein product is CASSFQWGVGELFF. Based on the CDR3 plus reference TRBV7-3 and TRBJ2-2, the full variable domain is GAGVSQTPSNKVTEKGKYVELRCDPISGHTALYWYRQSLGQGPEFLIYFQGTGAADDSGLPNDRFFAVRPEGSVSTLKIQRTERGDSAVYLCASSFQWGVGELFFGEGSRLTVL.

The chain has TRBV3-1 and TRBJ2-1; D might be TRBD2 (6 bases). The length of the CDR3 is 15 residues. V lost 4 bases and J 8 bases, leaving 18 bases between the germline ends. Germline V CDR1 and CDR2: LGHDT, YNNKEL (reference sequence). The CDR3 sequence: CASSPRRTINDEQFF. In DNA form, the CDR3 reads TGTGCCAGCAGCCCGAGGAGGACTATTAACGATGAGCAGTTCTTC.

The J gene is TRBJ1-5, the V gene TRBV30, with D unclear. CDR3 length: 14 amino acids. The V end was cut by 3 bases, the J end by 3 bases, with 12 bases between. Per germline, CDR1 GTSNPN and CDR2 SVGIG (reference sequence). In DNA form, the CDR3 reads TGTGCCTGGAGGGCGGCGGCAGTCAATCAGCCCCAGCATTTT. It specifies CAWRAAAVNQPQHF.

J is TRBJ1-1 and V is TRBV6-2 or TRBV6-3; a possible D gene is TRBD1 (6 bases). This CDR3 has 14 residues. From germline, CDR1 is MNHEY and CDR2 SVGEGT. Trimming removed 6 bases from V and 0 bases from J, with 11 bases in between. CDR3 loop: CASSGQLMNTEAFF. The CDR3 DNA reads as TGTGCCAGCAGCGGACAGCTCATGAACACTGAAGCTTTCTTT.

The chain employs TRBV5-1 and TRBJ1-2, with no clear D. The CDR3 is made up of 15 amino acids. The V gene's germline CDR1 is SGHRS and CDR2 YFSETQ. Trimming pared 0 bases from V and 4 bases from J, leaving 13 bases between. The CDR3 DNA sequence: TGCGCCAGCAGCTTGGTGTCGGGAGAGTCCTATGGCTACACCTTC. This encodes CASSLVSGESYGYTF.

This clonotype was seen more than once but under ten times. The chain combines TRBV24-1 with TRBJ2-2, with D hard to call. This CDR3 has 14 residues. CDR1 is KGHDR, CDR2 SFDVKD, per germline. Trimming removed 10 bases from V and 1 base from J, with 12 bases in between. The CDR3 loop is CATGPLGNTGELFF. In nucleotides, the CDR3 is TGTGCCACTGGACCCCTAGGGAACACCGGGGAGCTGTTTTTT.